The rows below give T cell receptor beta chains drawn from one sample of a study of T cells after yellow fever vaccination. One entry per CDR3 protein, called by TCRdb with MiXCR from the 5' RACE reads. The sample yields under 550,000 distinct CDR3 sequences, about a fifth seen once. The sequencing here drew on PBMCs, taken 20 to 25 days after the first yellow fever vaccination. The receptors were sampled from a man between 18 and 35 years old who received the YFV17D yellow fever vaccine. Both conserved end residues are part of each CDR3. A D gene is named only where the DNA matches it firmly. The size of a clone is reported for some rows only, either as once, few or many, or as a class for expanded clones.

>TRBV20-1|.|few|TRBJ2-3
TGCAGTGCCATCTGGGGTGGACGGAATACGCAGTATTTT
CSAIWGGRNTQYF
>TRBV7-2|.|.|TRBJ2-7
TGTGCCAGCAAACCCAGGGACAACTCCTACGAGCAGTACTTC
CASKPRDNSYEQYF
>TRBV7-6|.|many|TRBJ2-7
TGTGCCAGCAGCTTAGGGCAGTACTACGAGCAGTACTTC
CASSLGQYYEQYF
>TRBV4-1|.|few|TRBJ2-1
TGCGCCAGCAGCCAAGGTCCCCAGGATGAGCAGTTCTTC
CASSQGPQDEQFF
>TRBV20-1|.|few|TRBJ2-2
TGCAGTGCTAGAGTCGGTGGGGTGACTAGTGGGGACGGGGAGCTGTTTTTT
CSARVGGVTSGDGELFF
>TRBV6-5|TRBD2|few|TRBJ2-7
TGTGCCAGCAGTTACCGCTGGACTAGCGGGGGGCACCTCTCCTACGAGCAGTACTTC
CASSYRWTSGGHLSYEQYF
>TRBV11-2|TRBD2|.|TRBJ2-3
TGTGCCAGCAGCTTACTGCCAGCGGGGGATGGGGGTACGCAGTATTTT
CASSLLPAGDGGTQYF
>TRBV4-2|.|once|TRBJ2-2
TGTGCCAGCAGCCAAGATTGGCCGAACACCGGGGAGCTGTTTTTT
CASSQDWPNTGELFF
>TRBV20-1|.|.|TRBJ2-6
TGCAGTGCGGATGGAGGGGGGGGGGCCAACGTCCTGACTTTC
CSADGGGGANVLTF
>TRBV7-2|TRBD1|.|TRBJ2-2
TGTGCCAGCAGCTGGACAGGGGGTAACACCGGGGAGCTGTTTTTT
CASSWTGGNTGELFF
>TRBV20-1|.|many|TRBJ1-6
TGCAGTGCTAGAAGGTTGAACGGGGGTAATTCACCCCTCCACTTT
CSARRLNGGNSPLHF
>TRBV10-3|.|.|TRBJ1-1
TGTGCCATCAGTGAAGTGGGGGAGGGAACGGGAGCAGCTTTCTTT
CAISEVGEGTGAAFF
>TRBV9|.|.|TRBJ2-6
TGTGCCAGCAGCGGAGTCCGCTCTGGGGCCAACGTCCTGACTTTC
CASSGVRSGANVLTF
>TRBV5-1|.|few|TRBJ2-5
TGCGCCAGCAGCTTTGCCGCGACGGAGACCCAGTACTTC
CASSFAATETQYF
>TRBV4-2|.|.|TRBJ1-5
TGTGCCAGCAGCCAAGATCGCTCAGGGTATCAGCCCCAGCATTTT
CASSQDRSGYQPQHF
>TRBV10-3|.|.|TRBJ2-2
TGTGCCATCAGTGAGGGTCGGGGAAACACCGGGGAGCTGTTTTTT
CAISEGRGNTGELFF
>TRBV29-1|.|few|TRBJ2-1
TGCAGCGTTGGACAAATGGGGGCCCTGGATGAGCAGTTCTTC
CSVGQMGALDEQFF
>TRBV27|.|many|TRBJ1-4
TGTGCCAGCAGAACAGGAGCAACTAATGAAAAACTGTTTTTT
CASRTGATNEKLFF
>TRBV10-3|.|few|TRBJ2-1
TGTGCCATCAGTGAGCTTGTTAATGAGCAGTTCTTC
CAISELVNEQFF
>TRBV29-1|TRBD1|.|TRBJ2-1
TGCAGCGTTCTGCCGGGACAGGGGTTCGCCTACAATGAGCAGTTCTTC
CSVLPGQGFAYNEQFF
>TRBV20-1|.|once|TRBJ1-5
TGCAGTGCTAGGCCGGGAAGTGGGCAGCCCCAGCATTTT
CSARPGSGQPQHF
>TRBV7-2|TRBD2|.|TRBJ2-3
TGTGCCAGCAGCCTCCAAGCGGGGGGACACACAGATACGCAGTATTTT
CASSLQAGGHTDTQYF
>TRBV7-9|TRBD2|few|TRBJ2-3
TGTGCCAGCACCTCGTCACGACTAGCGGTCGCAGATACGCAGTATTTT
CASTSSRLAVADTQYF
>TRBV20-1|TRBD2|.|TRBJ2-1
TGCAGTGGTAGCGGGCCATACAATGAGCAGTTCTTC
CSGSGPYNEQFF
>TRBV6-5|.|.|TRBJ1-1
TGTGCCAGCAGTTCCCATTTACAGATAAACACTGAAGCTTTCTTT
CASSSHLQINTEAFF
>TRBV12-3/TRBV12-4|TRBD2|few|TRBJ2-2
TGTGCCAGCAGTGCGGGGGTGCTTACCGGGGAGCTGTTTTTT
CASSAGVLTGELFF
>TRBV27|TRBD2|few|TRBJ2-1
TGTGCCAGCCGACTAGGAAGCGGGGGGGGCAATGAGCAGTTCTTC
CASRLGSGGGNEQFF
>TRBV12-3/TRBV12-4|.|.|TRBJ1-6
TGTGCCAGCAGCCCCACAGGGTTTTATTCACCCCTCCACTTT
CASSPTGFYSPLHF
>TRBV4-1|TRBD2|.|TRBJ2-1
TGCGCCAGCAGCCAAGACCCTACTAGCGGGGCAACCAATGAGCAGTTCTTC
CASSQDPTSGATNEQFF
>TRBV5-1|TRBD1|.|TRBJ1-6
TGCGCCAGCAGCTCGTCCGGGACAGGGTATCAGGATTCACCCCTCCACTTT
CASSSSGTGYQDSPLHF
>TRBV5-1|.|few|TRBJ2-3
TGCGCCAGCAGCGAACAGGAAAATACGCAGTATTTT
CASSEQENTQYF
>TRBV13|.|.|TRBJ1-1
TGTGCCAGCAGCTTAGGGGGGGCATTGAACACTGAAGCTTTCTTT
CASSLGGALNTEAFF
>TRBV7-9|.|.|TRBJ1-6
TGTGCCAGCAGCTGGGGCGCGGCCCGTTCACCCCTCCACTTT
CASSWGAARSPLHF
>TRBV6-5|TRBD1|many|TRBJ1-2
TGTGCCAGCAGCCCAGGGGGGAGCTATGGCTACACCTTC
CASSPGGSYGYTF
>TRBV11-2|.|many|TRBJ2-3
TGTGCCAGCAGCCCGACACCTCTAAGCACAGATACGCAGTATTTT
CASSPTPLSTDTQYF
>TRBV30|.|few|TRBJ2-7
TGTGCCTGGAGTGTACAAGGAGGCTACGAGCAGTACTTC
CAWSVQGGYEQYF
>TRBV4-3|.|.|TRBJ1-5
TGCGCCAGCAGCCAAACGGCCGTCCAGCCCCAGCATTTT
CASSQTAVQPQHF
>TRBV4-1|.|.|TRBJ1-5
TGCGCCAGCAGTCTCAGGTTCGGGGGGTCAAATCAGCCCCAGCATTTT
CASSLRFGGSNQPQHF
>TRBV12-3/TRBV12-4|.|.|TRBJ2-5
TGTGCCAGCAGTTTCGACCCACCAGGGGTGCAAGAGACCCAGTACTTC
CASSFDPPGVQETQYF
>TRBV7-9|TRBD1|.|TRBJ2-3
TGTGCCAGCGGCGTGACAGGGCGGGCAGATACGCAGTATTTT
CASGVTGRADTQYF
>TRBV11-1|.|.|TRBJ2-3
TGTGCCAGCGGGGTCGGGGCTGGGGATACGCAGTATTTT
CASGVGAGDTQYF
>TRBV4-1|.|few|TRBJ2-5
TGCGCCAGCAGCCAAGGGGCAGTCTTTCGTGGCCCGAGAGAGACCCAGTACTTC
CASSQGAVFRGPRETQYF
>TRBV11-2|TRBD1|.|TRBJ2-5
TGTGCCAGCAGCTTAGAGTTCAGGGGGCGTGAGACCCAGTACTTC
CASSLEFRGRETQYF
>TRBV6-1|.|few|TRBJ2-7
TGTGCCAGCAGTGAAGCGGCTACCGAGCAGTACTTC
CASSEAATEQYF
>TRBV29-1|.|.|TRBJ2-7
TGCAGCGCCACAGGCAAAGCATCCTCCTACGAGCAGTACTTC
CSATGKASSYEQYF
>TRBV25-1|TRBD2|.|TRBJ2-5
TGTGCCAGCAGTGAACTAGCGGGGGCCTTAGGGGAGACCCAGTACTTC
CASSELAGALGETQYF
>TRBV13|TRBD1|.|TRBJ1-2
TGTGCCAGCAGCCCCGGACAGGCCGGTAACTATGGCTACACCTTC
CASSPGQAGNYGYTF
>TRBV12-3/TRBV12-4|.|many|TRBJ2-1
TGTGCAGAAGGGGTTTCCCCTAATGAGCAGTTCTTC
CAEGVSPNEQFF
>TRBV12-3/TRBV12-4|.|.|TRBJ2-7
TGTGCCAGCAGTTTAGGGGACATCTTCACCTACGAGCAGTACTTC
CASSLGDIFTYEQYF
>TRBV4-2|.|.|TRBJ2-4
TGTGCCAGCAGCCAAGATAAGGACATTCAGTACTTC
CASSQDKDIQYF
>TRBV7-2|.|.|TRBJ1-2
TGTGCCAGCAGCTTAGTAGAGGGAAGCTATGGCTACACCTTC
CASSLVEGSYGYTF
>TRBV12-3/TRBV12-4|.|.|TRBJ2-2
TGTGCCAGCAGTTTTTCGGTGGGGGAGCTGTTTTTT
CASSFSVGELFF